This TCR beta chain was sequenced during a study of shared clonotypes between healthy human individuals. The method was immunoSEQ multiplex PCR; TCRdb's version includes in-frame clones alone and lacks a portion of them. The table includes about 1,900,000 clones, about 95% detected once. CD8 cells classed as naive were CD45RO-negative and positively selected for CCR7, excluding terminally differentiated effector memory CD45RA+ cells. There were no recent acute infections or vaccinations among the donors, who were healthy HIV-negative adults. The CDR3 length is 13 residues. V dropped 2 bases and J dropped 7 bases, with 11 bases sitting between them. CDR1 is SEHNR and CDR2 is FQNEAQ in the germline V gene (reference sequence).

This chain connects TRBV7-9 to TRBJ1-1, with unresolved D. This receptor was taken from a man younger than 35 in good health. The sequenced sample consisted of naive CD8+ T cells sorted from blood. The CDR3 protein is CASSLLGIDEAFF. In DNA, the CDR3 is TGTGCCAGCAGCTTATTGGGGATAGATGAAGCTTTCTTT. Full variable domain (remainder filled in from reference TRBV7-9 and TRBJ1-1): DTGVSQNPRHKITKRGQNVTFRCDPISEHNRLYWYRQTLGQGPEFLTYFQNEAQLEKSRLLSDRFSAERPKGSFSTLEIQRTEQGDSAMYLCASSLLGIDEAFFGQGTRLTVV.